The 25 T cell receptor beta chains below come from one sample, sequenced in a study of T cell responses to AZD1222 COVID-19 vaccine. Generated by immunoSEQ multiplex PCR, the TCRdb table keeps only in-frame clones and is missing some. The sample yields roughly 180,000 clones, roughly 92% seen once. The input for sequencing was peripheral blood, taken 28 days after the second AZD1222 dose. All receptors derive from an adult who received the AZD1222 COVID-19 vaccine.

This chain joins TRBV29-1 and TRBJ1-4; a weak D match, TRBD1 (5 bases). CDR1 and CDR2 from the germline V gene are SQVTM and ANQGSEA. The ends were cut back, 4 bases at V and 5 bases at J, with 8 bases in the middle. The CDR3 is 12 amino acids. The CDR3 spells CSVVGANEKLFF. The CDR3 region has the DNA TGCAGCGTTGTTGGGGCGAATGAAAAACTGTTTTTT.

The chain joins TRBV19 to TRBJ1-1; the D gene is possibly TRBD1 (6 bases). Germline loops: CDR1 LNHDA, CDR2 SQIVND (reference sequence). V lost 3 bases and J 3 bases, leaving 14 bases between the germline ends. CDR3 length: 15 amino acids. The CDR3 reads CASSIFGTRDTEAFF. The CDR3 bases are TGTGCCAGTAGTATCTTCGGGACAAGGGACACTGAAGCTTTCTTT.

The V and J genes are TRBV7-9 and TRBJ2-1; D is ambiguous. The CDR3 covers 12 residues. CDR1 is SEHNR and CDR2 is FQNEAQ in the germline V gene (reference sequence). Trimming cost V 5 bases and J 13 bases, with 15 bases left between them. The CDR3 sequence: CASSETQNRQFF. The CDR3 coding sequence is TGTGCCAGCAGCGAAACTCAGAATCGACAGTTCTTC.

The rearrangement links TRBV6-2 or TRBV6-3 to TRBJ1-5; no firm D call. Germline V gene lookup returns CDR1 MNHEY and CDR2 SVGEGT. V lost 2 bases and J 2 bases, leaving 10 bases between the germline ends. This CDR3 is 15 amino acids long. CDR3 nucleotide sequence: TGTGCCAGCAGTTACGTGGGAAGGGGCAATCAGCCCCAGCATTTT. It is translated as CASSYVGRGNQPQHF.

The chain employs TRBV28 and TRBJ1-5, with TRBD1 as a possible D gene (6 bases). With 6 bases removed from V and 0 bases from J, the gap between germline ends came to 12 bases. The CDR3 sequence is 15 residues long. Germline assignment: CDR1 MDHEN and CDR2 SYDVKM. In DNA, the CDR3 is TGTGCCAGCAGCTTTACAGGGACTAGCAATCAGCCCCAGCATTTT. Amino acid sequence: CASSFTGTSNQPQHF.

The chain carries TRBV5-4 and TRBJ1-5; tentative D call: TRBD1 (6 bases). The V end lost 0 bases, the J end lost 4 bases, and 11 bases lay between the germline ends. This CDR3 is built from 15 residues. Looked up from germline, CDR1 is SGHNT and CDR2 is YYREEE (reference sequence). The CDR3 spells CASSLDRDRNQPQHF. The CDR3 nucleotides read TGTGCCAGCAGCTTGGACAGGGATAGGAATCAGCCCCAGCATTTT.

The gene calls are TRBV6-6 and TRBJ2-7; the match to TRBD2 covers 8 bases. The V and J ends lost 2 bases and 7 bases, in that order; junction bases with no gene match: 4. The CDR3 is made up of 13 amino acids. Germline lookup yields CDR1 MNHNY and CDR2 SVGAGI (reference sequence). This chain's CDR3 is CASSYGTSYEQYF. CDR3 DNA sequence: TGTGCCAGCAGTTACGGGACTAGTTATGAGCAGTACTTC.

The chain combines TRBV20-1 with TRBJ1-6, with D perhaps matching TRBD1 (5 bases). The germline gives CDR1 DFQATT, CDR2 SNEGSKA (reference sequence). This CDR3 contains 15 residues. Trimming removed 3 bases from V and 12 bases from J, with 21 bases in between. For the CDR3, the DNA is TGCAGTGCTAGTCCGAACCTTGGGGGGGGAGTACCCCTCCACTTT. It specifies CSASPNLGGGVPLHF.

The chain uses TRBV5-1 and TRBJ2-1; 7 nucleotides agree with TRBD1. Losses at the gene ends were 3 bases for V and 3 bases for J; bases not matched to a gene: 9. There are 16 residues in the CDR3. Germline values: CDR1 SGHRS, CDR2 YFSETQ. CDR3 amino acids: CASSSSTGSVYNEQFF. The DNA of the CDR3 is TGCGCCAGCAGCTCATCGACAGGGAGCGTCTACAATGAGCAGTTCTTC. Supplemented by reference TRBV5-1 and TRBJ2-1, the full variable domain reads KAGVTQTPRYLIKTRGQQVTLSCSPISGHRSVSWYQQTPGQGLQFLFEYFSETQRNKGNFPGRFSGRQFSNSRSEMNVSTLELGDSALYLCASSSSTGSVYNEQFFGPGTRLTVL.

The CDR3 region has the DNA TGTGCGGCGGTGGGGGGTTGGTTGAACACTGAAGCTTTCTTT. It encodes CAAVGGWLNTEAFF. The chain employs TRBV6-5 and TRBJ1-1, with a weak D call TRBD1 (5 bases). Germline lookup yields CDR1 MNHEY and CDR2 SVGAGI. This CDR3 contains 14 residues.

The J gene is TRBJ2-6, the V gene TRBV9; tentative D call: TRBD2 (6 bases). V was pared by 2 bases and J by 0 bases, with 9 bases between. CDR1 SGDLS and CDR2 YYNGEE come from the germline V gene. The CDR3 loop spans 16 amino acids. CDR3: CASSVGTPSGANVLTF. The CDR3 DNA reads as TGTGCCAGCAGCGTCGGGACTCCCTCTGGGGCCAACGTCCTGACTTTC.

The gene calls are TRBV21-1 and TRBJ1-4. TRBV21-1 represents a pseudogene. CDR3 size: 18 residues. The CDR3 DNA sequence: TGTGCCAGCAGCAAAAATCATGGGGGGTTAAAGCCTAATGAAAAACTGTTTTTT. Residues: CASSKNHGGLKPNEKLFF.

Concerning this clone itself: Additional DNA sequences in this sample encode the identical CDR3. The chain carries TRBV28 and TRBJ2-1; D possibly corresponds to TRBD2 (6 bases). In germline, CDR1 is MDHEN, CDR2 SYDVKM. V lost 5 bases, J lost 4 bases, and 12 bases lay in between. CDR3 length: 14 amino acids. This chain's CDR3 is CASSPPAGYNEQFF. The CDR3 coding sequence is TGTGCCAGCAGTCCCCCTGCGGGGTACAATGAGCAGTTCTTC. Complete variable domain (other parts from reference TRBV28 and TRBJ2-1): DVKVTQSSRYLVKRTGEKVFLECVQDMDHENMFWYRQDPGLGLRLIYFSYDVKMKEKGDIPEGYSVSREKKERFSLILESASTNQTSMYLCASSPPAGYNEQFFGPGTRLTVL.

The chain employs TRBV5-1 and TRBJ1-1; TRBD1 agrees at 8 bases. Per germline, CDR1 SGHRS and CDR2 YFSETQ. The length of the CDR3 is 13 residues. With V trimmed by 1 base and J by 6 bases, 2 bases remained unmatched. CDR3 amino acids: CASSLPTGAEAFF. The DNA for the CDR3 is TGCGCCAGCAGCTTGCCGACAGGGGCTGAAGCTTTCTTT.

The DNA for the CDR3 is TGTGCCAGCAGTTTTGTCGAGGGACGGGGCTACACCTTC. It is translated as CASSFVEGRGYTF. This chain uses TRBV12-3 or TRBV12-4 with TRBJ1-2, with D perhaps matching TRBD1 (5 bases). CDR3 size: 13 residues. V was pared by 3 bases and J by 8 bases, with 13 bases between.

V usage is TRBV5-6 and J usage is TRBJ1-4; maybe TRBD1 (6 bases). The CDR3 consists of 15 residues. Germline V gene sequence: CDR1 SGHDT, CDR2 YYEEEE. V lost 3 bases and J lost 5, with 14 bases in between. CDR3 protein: CASSSRQDPNEKLFF. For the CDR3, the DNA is TGTGCCAGCAGCTCCCGACAGGATCCAAATGAAAAACTGTTTTTT.

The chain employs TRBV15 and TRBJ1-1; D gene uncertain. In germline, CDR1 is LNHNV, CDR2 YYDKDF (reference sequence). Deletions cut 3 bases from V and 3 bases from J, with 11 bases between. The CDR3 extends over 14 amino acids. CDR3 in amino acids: CATSSGGLDTEAFF. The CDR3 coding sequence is TGTGCCACCAGCAGCGGAGGGTTGGACACTGAAGCTTTCTTT.

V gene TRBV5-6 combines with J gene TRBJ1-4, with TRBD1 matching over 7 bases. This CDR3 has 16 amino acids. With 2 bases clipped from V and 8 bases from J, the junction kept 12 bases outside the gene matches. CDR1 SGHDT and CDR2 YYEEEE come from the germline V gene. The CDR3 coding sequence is TGTGCCAGCAGCTTTTTCCCAGACAGGGCCAAGGAAAAACTGTTTTTT. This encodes CASSFFPDRAKEKLFF.

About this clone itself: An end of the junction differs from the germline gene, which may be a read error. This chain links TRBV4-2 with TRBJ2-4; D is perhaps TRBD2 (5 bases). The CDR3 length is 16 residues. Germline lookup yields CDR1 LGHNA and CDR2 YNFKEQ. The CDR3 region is CASSQELSGFPRAMHF. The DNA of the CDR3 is TGTGCCAGCAGCCAAGAATTGTCGGGATTCCCTAGAGCGATGCACTTC.

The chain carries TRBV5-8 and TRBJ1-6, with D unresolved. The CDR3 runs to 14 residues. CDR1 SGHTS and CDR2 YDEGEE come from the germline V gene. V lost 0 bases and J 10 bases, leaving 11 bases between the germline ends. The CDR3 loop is CASSLVRGSSPLHF. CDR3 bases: TGTGCCAGCAGCTTGGTTCGGGGTTCCTCACCCCTCCACTTT.

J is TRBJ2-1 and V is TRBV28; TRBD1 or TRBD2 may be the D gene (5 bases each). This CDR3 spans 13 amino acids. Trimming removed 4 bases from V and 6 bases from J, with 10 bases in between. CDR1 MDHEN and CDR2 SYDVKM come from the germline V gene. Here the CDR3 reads CASSSWDGNEQFF. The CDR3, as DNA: TGTGCCAGCAGTTCCTGGGACGGCAATGAGCAGTTCTTC.

The CDR3 sequence is CASSSHVGAWEKLFF. Here the CDR3 DNA reads TGTGCCAGCAGTAGCCACGTGGGCGCTTGGGAAAAACTGTTTTTT. The chain couples TRBV25-1 to TRBJ1-4; D is unclear. V shed 5 bases and J shed 8 bases, with 18 bases lying between them. The CDR3 extends over 15 amino acids. Germline CDR1 MGHDK, CDR2 SYGVNS.

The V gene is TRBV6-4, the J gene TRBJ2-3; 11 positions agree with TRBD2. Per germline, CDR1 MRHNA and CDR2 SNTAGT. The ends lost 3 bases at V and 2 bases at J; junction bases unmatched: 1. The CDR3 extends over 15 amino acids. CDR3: CASSETSGVTDTQYF. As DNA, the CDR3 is TGTGCCAGCAGTGAGACTAGCGGGGTCACAGATACGCAGTATTTT.

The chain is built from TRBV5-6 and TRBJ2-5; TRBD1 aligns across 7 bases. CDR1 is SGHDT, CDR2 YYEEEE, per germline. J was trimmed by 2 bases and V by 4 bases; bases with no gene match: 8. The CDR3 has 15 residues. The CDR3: CASSIIPGQQETQYF. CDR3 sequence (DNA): TGTGCCAGCAGCATAATTCCGGGACAGCAAGAGACCCAGTACTTC.

The CDR3 coding sequence is TGTGCCACCAGTGAGGGGTGGGGGGTGGATCAGCCCCAGCATTTT. This gives the protein CATSEGWGVDQPQHF. The J gene is TRBJ1-5, the V gene TRBV24-1, with D possibly matching TRBD1 (5 bases). Trimming removed 4 bases from V and 5 bases from J, with 14 bases in between. The germline CDR1 and CDR2 sequences are KGHDR and SFDVKD. The CDR3 loop spans 15 amino acids.